Listed below are T cell receptor beta chains from one sample, sequenced in a study of Japanese encephalitis immunity and Zika vaccine responses. Each CDR3 protein is one row after TCRdb ran MiXCR on the 5' RACE reads. In the table there are under 2,000 distinct CDR3 sequences, about 6.5% of which are singletons. Source: antigen-activated CD4+ T cells from blood, cultured, taken during a Zika inactivated vaccine study. Source of these receptors: an adult woman who received an inactivated Zika virus vaccine. Each CDR3 is given with its conserved first and last residue. The order of the fields is J gene, V gene, clone size, CDR3 protein. For some rows the clone size is stated as once, few or many, or as a class when expanded; others skip it.

J gene: TRBJ2-7; V gene: TRBV7-9; clone size: medium-sized; CDR3 protein: CASSLPHDRESSYEQYF
J gene: TRBJ1-2; V gene: TRBV5-6; clone size: medium-sized; CDR3 protein: CASSVGRTYGYTF
J gene: TRBJ2-2; V gene: TRBV4-3; clone size: medium-sized; CDR3 protein: CASSQGKRSADTGELFF
J gene: TRBJ2-5; V gene: TRBV3-1; clone size: many; CDR3 protein: CASSQAGTGGQETQYF
J gene: TRBJ2-7; V gene: TRBV5-1; clone size: -; CDR3 protein: CASSQTTTGSLPSEQYF
J gene: TRBJ2-1; V gene: TRBV9; clone size: many; CDR3 protein: CASSVRTSGAEQFF
J gene: TRBJ2-5; V gene: TRBV29-1; clone size: medium-sized; CDR3 protein: CSVARRRDQETQYF
J gene: TRBJ1-1; V gene: TRBV19; clone size: few; CDR3 protein: CASSSPGQGKFAFF
J gene: TRBJ1-2; V gene: TRBV3-1; clone size: few; CDR3 protein: CASIGTHGSGGYTF
J gene: TRBJ1-5; V gene: TRBV7-9; clone size: few; CDR3 protein: CASSRDISNQPQHF
J gene: TRBJ2-2; V gene: TRBV14; clone size: few; CDR3 protein: CASSVRHLNTGELFF
J gene: TRBJ2-1; V gene: TRBV6-2/TRBV6-3; clone size: medium-sized; CDR3 protein: CASSYQTGLKQFF
J gene: TRBJ1-6; V gene: TRBV28; clone size: few; CDR3 protein: CASMSSYNSPLHF
J gene: TRBJ1-5; V gene: TRBV18; clone size: medium-sized; CDR3 protein: CASSPSRGSGIQPQHF
J gene: TRBJ2-2; V gene: TRBV4-3; clone size: -; CDR3 protein: CASSQDRLSGELFF
J gene: TRBJ2-5; V gene: TRBV7-2; clone size: medium-sized; CDR3 protein: CASSYAPGTGLETQYF
J gene: TRBJ2-1; V gene: TRBV7-2; clone size: -; CDR3 protein: CASSLVGGGGAYNEQFF
J gene: TRBJ2-7; V gene: TRBV4-3; clone size: medium-sized; CDR3 protein: CASSQDWDRGQGQYF
J gene: TRBJ1-2; V gene: TRBV11-2; clone size: -; CDR3 protein: CASSYLHRTLFEINYGYTF
J gene: TRBJ2-6; V gene: TRBV9; clone size: medium-sized; CDR3 protein: CASSVGTLGANVLTF
J gene: TRBJ1-1; V gene: TRBV7-2; clone size: medium-sized; CDR3 protein: CASSPVGANTEAFF
J gene: TRBJ1-5; V gene: TRBV19; clone size: few; CDR3 protein: CASKQGNQPQHF
J gene: TRBJ2-6; V gene: TRBV29-1; clone size: many; CDR3 protein: CSVEDNLGSRANVLTF
J gene: TRBJ1-1; V gene: TRBV6-2/TRBV6-3; clone size: medium-sized; CDR3 protein: CASSYSGGISEAFF